These T cell receptor beta chains were read from a single sample in a study of T cells in Graves' hyperthyroidism and ophthalmopathy. TCRdb processed the multiplex PCR reads anew with MiXCR; each CDR3 protein has one entry. Here the sample spans roughly 530,000 distinct CDR3 sequences, about 15% being singletons. The sequencing sample was made of blood. The receptor set was obtained from a woman younger than 35 with Graves' ophthalmopathy. The CDR3 runs from the conserved cysteine through the conserved F or W. Fields, in order: D gene, clone size, J gene, V gene, CDR3 DNA, CDR3 protein. A D gene is named only where the DNA matches it firmly. Clone size appears in some rows only: once, few, many, or a class for an expanded clone.

>TRBD1|many|TRBJ2-7|TRBV28
TGTGCCAGCAGTCCGTTGACAGGGAACTACGAGCAGTACTTC
CASSPLTGNYEQYF
>TRBD2|many|TRBJ2-7|TRBV28
TGTGCCAGCAGTCCCTGGACTAGCCCGACCTACGAGCAGTACTTC
CASSPWTSPTYEQYF
>TRBD2|.|TRBJ2-5|TRBV7-2
TGTGCCAGCAGCCAACTAGCGGGGGGGTACCAAGAGACCCAGTACTTC
CASSQLAGGYQETQYF
>TRBD1|many|TRBJ1-2|TRBV30
TGTGCCTGGGGATTCTGGCGGACAGGGAGCCATGGCTACACCTTC
CAWGFWRTGSHGYTF
>.|few|TRBJ1-2|TRBV7-9
TGTGCCAGCAGCTTAGGAGAACGGGAGATAAACTATGGCTACACCTTC
CASSLGEREINYGYTF
>.|many|TRBJ1-6|TRBV2
TGTGCCAGCAGTACCCAGGGGTCTAGGTCACCCCTCCACTTT
CASSTQGSRSPLHF
>TRBD1|many|TRBJ1-2|TRBV5-1
TGCGCCAGCAGCGGATACAGGGGACCTACCGGAAGCTACACCTTC
CASSGYRGPTGSYTF
>TRBD2|.|TRBJ2-1|TRBV5-1
TGCGCCAGCAGCCCGGGGGGGGGTTACAATGAGCAGCTCTTC
CASSPGGGYNEQLF
>.|many|TRBJ2-1|TRBV30
TGTGCCTGGAGTGCGTTGGGGTCGCGATACAATGAGCAGTTCTTC
CAWSALGSRYNEQFF
>TRBD1|many|TRBJ2-7|TRBV12-3/TRBV12-4
TGTGCCAGCAGCCTGGGACAGGGCTTGGACGAGCAGTACTTC
CASSLGQGLDEQYF
>.|.|TRBJ2-1|TRBV6-2/TRBV6-3
TGTGCCAGCAGCCGCGTGGGCGGTGAGCAGTTCTTC
CASSRVGGEQFF
>TRBD1|many|TRBJ1-2|TRBV28
TGTGCCAGCAGGAGTCCCGGGACAGGGACCGGCTACACCTTC
CASRSPGTGTGYTF
>.|many|TRBJ2-1|TRBV7-3
TGTGCCAGCAGCTCGTCCGGGCCCAGGGATGAGCAGTTCTTC
CASSSSGPRDEQFF
>.|.|TRBJ2-4|TRBV9
TGTGCCAGCAGCGTAGATAGCGAAAGCATTCAGTACTTC
CASSVDSESIQYF
>.|few|TRBJ2-2|TRBV5-8
TGTGCCAGCAGCTTTCAGGCCCCCGTAGGCGGGGAGCTGTTTTTT
CASSFQAPVGGELFF
>.|.|TRBJ2-7|TRBV7-9
TGTGCCAGCAGCCAAGAAGAGACAACCTCCTACGAGCAGTACTTC
CASSQEETTSYEQYF
>.|few|TRBJ2-5|TRBV9
TGTGCCAGCAACGTAGCTGGCGGGCCAGAGACCCAGTACTTC
CASNVAGGPETQYF
>TRBD1|.|TRBJ2-5|TRBV3-1
TGTGCCAGCCACGACAGGGACAAGGGAGAGACCCAGTACTTC
CASHDRDKGETQYF
>TRBD2|many|TRBJ2-1|TRBV12-3/TRBV12-4
TGTGCCAGCAGTTTAGAACTAGCGGAGGGCGAGCAGTTCTTC
CASSLELAEGEQFF
>TRBD1|many|TRBJ1-5|TRBV28
TGTGCCAGCAGCCTACAGGGGATTAATCAGCCCCAGCATTTT
CASSLQGINQPQHF
>TRBD2|many|TRBJ2-7|TRBV5-1
TGCGCCAGCAGCCTGGAGGCTAGCGGGGGCGGCGAGCAGTACTTC
CASSLEASGGGEQYF
>.|.|TRBJ2-1|TRBV7-9
TGTGCCAGCAGCCCCCCCGCTACGGGCTCCTACAATGAGCAGTTCTTC
CASSPPATGSYNEQFF
>.|few|TRBJ2-1|TRBV30
TGTGCCTGGAGTGACCGCTCTGCGGCTTACAATGAGCAGTTCTTC
CAWSDRSAAYNEQFF
>TRBD1|many|TRBJ2-7|TRBV5-8
TGTGCCAGCAGCTTGCCTTCAGGTTGGGGACAGGGATCGTCCTACGAGCAGTACTTC
CASSLPSGWGQGSSYEQYF
>.|many|TRBJ1-2|TRBV28
TGTGCCAGCAGTTTCCCCAGAGGGGGCTACACCTTC
CASSFPRGGYTF
>TRBD1|many|TRBJ2-1|TRBV2
TGTGCCAGCAGGGCGACAGGGGGCAACGAGCAGTTCTTC
CASRATGGNEQFF
>.|.|TRBJ2-1|TRBV4-1
TGCGCCAGCAGCCAAACCCCTAGAGGCTACAATGAGCAGTTCTTC
CASSQTPRGYNEQFF
>TRBD2|many|TRBJ2-1|TRBV7-3
TGTGCCAGCACCTTAAAAGGCGGGAGGGTCGATATCAATGAGCAGTTCTTC
CASTLKGGRVDINEQFF
>TRBD2|.|TRBJ2-1|TRBV6-1
TGTGCCAGCAGTGCCTCGGGGGGGGAGCAGTTCTTC
CASSASGGEQFF
>TRBD2|few|TRBJ2-7|TRBV28
TGTGCCAGCAGTTTTTTGACTAGCGGTGCCTACGAGCAGTACTTC
CASSFLTSGAYEQYF
>.|.|TRBJ2-7|TRBV4-3
TGCGCCAGCAGCCAAGAGGGGGGAACGCAGTACTTC
CASSQEGGTQYF
>.|many|TRBJ1-1|TRBV28
TGTGCCAGCAGTCTCGATGAAGTGAACACTGAAGCTTTCTTT
CASSLDEVNTEAFF
>.|.|TRBJ2-7|TRBV20-1
TGCAGTGCTTCACCCGGGACGTTCGAGCAGTACTTC
CSASPGTFEQYF
>TRBD1|many|TRBJ1-2|TRBV2
TGTGCCAGCAGGAGCCCTTTAACAGGGGCGGGCTATGGCTACACCTTC
CASRSPLTGAGYGYTF
>.|.|TRBJ2-7|TRBV27
TGTGCCAGCAGTTTCAGCCCCGGGGAGCGGGCCACGGACGAGCAGTACTTC
CASSFSPGERATDEQYF
>.|many|TRBJ2-7|TRBV27
TGTGCCAGCAGTTTATCGTCCTGGAGGGAGCAGTACTTC
CASSLSSWREQYF
>.|many|TRBJ1-2|TRBV30
TGTGCCTGGGGAAGGAGGATCTCAGGATGGTATGGCTACACCTTC
CAWGRRISGWYGYTF
>TRBD2|.|TRBJ2-7|TRBV20-1
TGCAGTGCTAGAGATTTCGGGCTAGCGGTCTCCTACGAGCAGTACTTC
CSARDFGLAVSYEQYF
>TRBD2|.|TRBJ2-3|TRBV19
TGTGCCAGTAGTACAAGCGGGGGGGCCATATATGTCGATACGCAGTATTTT
CASSTSGGAIYVDTQYF
>TRBD1|.|TRBJ1-5|TRBV7-9
TGTGCCAGCAGTCATGCGACAGGGGGAGGTCAGCCCCAGCATTTT
CASSHATGGGQPQHF
>TRBD1|many|TRBJ1-1|TRBV5-8
TGTGCCAGCAGCCTAGGAGACAGGGTCCCACCACCTGAAGCTTTCTTT
CASSLGDRVPPPEAFF
>TRBD2|.|TRBJ2-4|TRBV4-3
TGCGCCAGCAGCCAAGGGACTAGCGATATGGGCAAAAACATTCAGTACTTC
CASSQGTSDMGKNIQYF
>.|.|TRBJ1-2|TRBV5-6
TGTGCCAGCAGCTTGGGTCGGGTAGGCGATGGCTACACCTTC
CASSLGRVGDGYTF
>TRBD2|.|TRBJ2-1|TRBV7-9
TGTGCCAGCAGCCCGTGGGACGGACTAGCGGGGGTGGCCAATGAGCAGTTCTTC
CASSPWDGLAGVANEQFF
>TRBD2|many|TRBJ2-1|TRBV5-1
TGCGCCAGCAGCTTAGCGGGGTTACCCTACAATGAGCAGTTCTTC
CASSLAGLPYNEQFF
>TRBD2|many|TRBJ2-1|TRBV7-9
TGTGCCAGCAGCTTACTCTTTCGGGAGGGCCGGGGTGAGCAGTTCTTC
CASSLLFREGRGEQFF
>.|.|TRBJ1-5|TRBV6-5
TGTGCCAGCAGTTACGGGCCCGGTAATAGCAATCAGCCCCAGCATTTT
CASSYGPGNSNQPQHF
>.|.|TRBJ2-3|TRBV19
TGTGCCAGTACCCCTAGGACTGGCACAGATACGCAGTATTTT
CASTPRTGTDTQYF
>.|.|TRBJ2-5|TRBV27
TGTGCCAGCAGTTTGGGATCGTTGGAGACCCGGTACTTC
CASSLGSLETRYF
>.|many|TRBJ2-3|TRBV7-9
TGTGCCAGCAGCTTTGTCAGGGGTGGCACAGATACGCAGTATTTT
CASSFVRGGTDTQYF
>.|.|TRBJ2-1|TRBV9
TGTGCCAGCAGCGTAGGTGGGGAACACAATGAGCAGTTCTTC
CASSVGGEHNEQFF
>TRBD2|many|TRBJ2-1|TRBV27
TGTGCCAGCAGTGGGGGACTAGCGGGAGACGAGCAGTTCTTC
CASSGGLAGDEQFF
>.|.|TRBJ2-7|TRBV6-2/TRBV6-3
TGTGCCAGCCGGAAGGGACACCTGTTATACTACGAGCAGTACTTC
CASRKGHLLYYEQYF
>.|.|TRBJ2-1|TRBV3-1
TGTGCCAGCAGCCAAGAGACCCAATTACCGAGCTCCTACAATGAGCAGTTCTTC
CASSQETQLPSSYNEQFF
>TRBD2|.|TRBJ2-5|TRBV7-9
TGTGCCAGCAGCTTAGGGGGACTAGCGGGAGAACAAGAGACCCAGTACTTC
CASSLGGLAGEQETQYF
>.|many|TRBJ1-6|TRBV7-2
TGTGCCAGCAGCCGAGAGGCTCGAGGGGATTCACCCCTCCACTTT
CASSREARGDSPLHF
>.|few|TRBJ2-3|TRBV29-1
TGCAGCGTTGGAGCCCAGGGAACGATTAGAGATACGCAGTATTTT
CSVGAQGTIRDTQYF
>TRBD1|.|TRBJ1-4|TRBV7-9
TGTGCCAGCAGCGGCGGCAGGGGGGGTGAAAAACTGTTTTTT
CASSGGRGGEKLFF
>TRBD1|few|TRBJ2-7|TRBV6-1
TGTGCCAGCAGTGAAGAGCAGGGGGCGGACGAGCAGTACTTC
CASSEEQGADEQYF
>TRBD1|.|TRBJ1-3|TRBV29-1
TGCAGCGCTTCCGGGACAGGGTACCCTGGAAACACCATATATTTT
CSASGTGYPGNTIYF